The 30 T cell receptor beta chains in this list originate from one sample, sequenced in a study of CD8 T cells in acute hepatitis C reinfection. Here immunoSEQ multiplex PCR was the method, and the copy in TCRdb shows in-frame clones only, minus some. The data contain some 1,400 clones, 45% to 60% of them singletons. General observations from the study: All groups preferentially used TRBV04 and TRBV06, which was not due to overrepresentation in the naive pool.

Documented time point: acute HCV infection, within 168 days of estimated infection date. No in vitro expansion preceded sequencing of these hepatitis C virus-specific cells, which were studied ex vivo. The sample consisted of HCV NS3-1073 tetramer-sorted CD8+ T cells from PBMCs, taken during acute infection. The receptors come from a woman between 18 and 30 years old with chronic hepatitis C.

This clone is termed medium-sized (0.01 to 0.1%). The chain couples TRBV2 to TRBJ2-2; a weak D match, TRBD1 (6 bases). V was trimmed by 2 bases and J by 4 bases, leaving 11 bases between them. This CDR3 region has 15 residues. Germline-derived CDR1 and CDR2 are SNHLY and FYNNEI. This CDR3 is CASSEIGRGTGELFF. CDR3 DNA sequence: TGTGCCAGCAGTGAAATCGGCAGGGGCACCGGGGAGCTGTTTTTT.

The gene calls are TRBV7-9 and TRBJ2-2; the D call may be TRBD1 or TRBD2 (5 bases each). Trimming took off 3 bases at V and 5 bases at J, with 16 bases between the two ends. CDR3 size: 16 residues. Germline loops: CDR1 SEHNR, CDR2 FQNEAQ (reference sequence). CDR3 nucleotides: TGTGCCAGCAGCTTGGGACGAGAGAGAGAGACCGGGGAGCTGTTTTTT. It yields the protein CASSLGRERETGELFF.

In its sample, this clone is medium-sized. This chain connects TRBV6-5 to TRBJ2-7; possible D gene TRBD1, 6 bases. The CDR3 consists of 16 residues. V was shortened by 2 bases and J by 3 bases, with 17 bases between the two germline ends. CDR1 and CDR2 (germline): MNHEY, SVGAGI. The CDR3 region is CASSYDPRDNYYEQYF. Written as DNA, the CDR3 is TGTGCCAGCAGTTACGACCCCCGGGACAATTACTACGAGCAGTACTTC.

The chain joins TRBV6-4 to TRBJ1-2; D possibly corresponds to TRBD1 (5 bases). The V end was cut by 5 bases, the J end by 2 bases, with 18 bases between. This CDR3 spans 16 amino acids. Germline V lookup: CDR1 MRHNA, CDR2 SNTAGT. The chain's CDR3 is CASSYPLGAVNYGYTF. The CDR3 DNA sequence: TGTGCCAGCAGTTACCCTCTCGGGGCGGTGAACTATGGCTACACCTTC.

Comments on this clone: The same CDR3 also results from other DNA sequences found in this sample. The gene calls are TRBV4-2 and TRBJ2-5; 10 bases map to TRBD2. With 0 bases clipped from V and 4 bases from J, the junction kept 8 bases outside the gene matches. The CDR3 extends over 17 amino acids. Per germline, CDR1 LGHNA and CDR2 YNFKEQ. The CDR3 DNA follows: TGTGCCAGCAGCCAAGAAATGGCAGCGGGGGGGGGAGAGACCCAGTACTTC. Protein sequence: CASSQEMAAGGGETQYF.

The chain couples TRBV6-5 to TRBJ1-1; a possible D gene is TRBD1 (6 bases). Germline-derived CDR1 and CDR2 are MNHEY and SVGAGI. The CDR3 has 13 amino acids. V lost 8 bases and J 5 bases, leaving 15 bases between the germline ends. CDR3 loop: CASFSGAQTEAFF. For the CDR3, the DNA is TGTGCCAGCTTCTCGGGGGCGCAGACTGAAGCTTTCTTT.

This chain uses TRBV4-2 with TRBJ2-2, with no clear D. There are 15 residues in the CDR3. Trimming pared 0 bases from V and 8 bases from J, leaving 13 bases between. CDR1 and CDR2 (germline): LGHNA, YNFKEQ. CDR3 coding DNA: TGTGCCAGCAGCCAAGAAATGGGCAGTTGGGGGGAGCTGTTTTTT. It specifies CASSQEMGSWGELFF.

With respect to this clone: Other DNA sequences in this specimen translate into the identical CDR3. The chain is built from TRBV13 and TRBJ2-7, with a weak D call TRBD2 (5 bases). The CDR3 loop spans 16 amino acids. Germline loops: CDR1 PRHDT, CDR2 FYEKMQ (reference sequence). Trimming cost V 0 bases and J 2 bases, with 14 bases left between them. The CDR3 loop is CASSLGGGGAPYEQYF. The CDR3 DNA reads TGTGCCAGCAGCTTAGGGGGCGGAGGCGCTCCCTACGAGCAGTACTTC.

V is TRBV5-6 and J is TRBJ2-3; 15 positions agree with TRBD2. The CDR3 spans 17 residues. Per germline, CDR1 SGHDT and CDR2 YYEEEE. Trimming at V came to 2 bases and at J to 2 bases, leaving 3 bases not matched to a gene. The CDR3: CASSLGTSGGYTDTQYF. For the CDR3, the DNA is TGTGCCAGCAGCTTAGGGACTAGCGGGGGGTACACAGATACGCAGTATTTT.

V and J are TRBV4-2 and TRBJ2-2, with TRBD2 matching 8 bases. V gave up 3 bases and J gave up 1 base; unmatched junction bases: 7. The CDR3 covers 17 residues. Germline-derived CDR1 and CDR2 are LGHNA and YNFKEQ. The CDR3, as DNA: TGTGCCAGCAGCCATGAACCGAGCGGGGGGAACACCGGGGAGCTGTTTTTT. This sequence encodes CASSHEPSGGNTGELFF.

This clone is large by share. The J gene is TRBJ2-7, the V gene TRBV14, with D hard to call. Germline V gene sequence: CDR1 SGHDN, CDR2 FVKESK. The CDR3 contains 14 residues. The germline V and J ends were trimmed by 1 base and 4 bases, with 11 bases remaining between them. The CDR3 region is CASSQATSEYEQYF. For the CDR3, the DNA is TGTGCCAGCAGCCAAGCGACGAGCGAATACGAGCAGTACTTC.

This clone has more than one count but fewer than ten. This rearrangement joins TRBV4-3 to TRBJ2-1, with 11 positions matching TRBD2. Germline CDR1 reads LGHNA; CDR2 reads YSLEER. With V trimmed by 0 bases and J by 5 bases, 9 bases remained unmatched. This CDR3 is 18 amino acids long. This chain's CDR3 is CASSQEPALAGANNEQFF. The CDR3 nucleotides are TGCGCCAGCAGCCAAGAACCGGCACTAGCGGGGGCCAACAATGAGCAGTTCTTC.

V gene TRBV6-5 combines with J gene TRBJ1-1, with 7 bases identical to TRBD1. The CDR3 is made up of 15 amino acids. The germline gives CDR1 MNHEY, CDR2 SVGAGI. With V trimmed by 4 bases and J by 7 bases, 12 bases remained unmatched. In nucleotides, the CDR3 is TGTGCCAGCAGTTTCGGACAGGACCTTAGGGTTGAAGCTTTCTTT. It encodes CASSFGQDLRVEAFF.

This rearrangement joins TRBV2 to TRBJ2-7; TRBD1 is a possible D gene (5 bases). The CDR3 is 13 residues long. The ends were cut back, 5 bases at V and 2 bases at J, with 10 bases in the middle. The germline V gene has CDR1 SNHLY and CDR2 FYNNEI. CDR3 region: CASSIPGTYEQYF. The DNA of the CDR3 is TGTGCCAGCAGTATACCAGGGACCTACGAGCAGTACTTC.

The chain recombines TRBV29-1 with TRBJ2-1; the match to TRBD2 covers 7 bases. This CDR3 has 12 amino acids. The V segment lost 5 bases and the J segment 13 bases; nucleotides outside the gene matches: 11. Germline lookup yields CDR1 SQVTM and CDR2 ANQGSEA. CDR3 nucleotide sequence: TGCAGCGTTCCCAGGGCGGGAGAGACCCAGTTCTTC. Translation gives CSVPRAGETQFF.

This rearrangement joins TRBV4-2 to TRBJ2-2; 9 bases line up with TRBD2. This CDR3 comprises 17 residues. The germline CDR1 and CDR2 sequences are LGHNA and YNFKEQ. Losses at the gene ends were 0 bases for V and 4 bases for J; bases not matched to a gene: 6. This chain's CDR3 is CASSQEISGGTTGELFF. The CDR3 DNA reads as TGTGCCAGCAGCCAAGAGATAAGCGGGGGGACCACCGGGGAGCTGTTTTTT.

As to this clone: A read error may be the cause here, since a much bigger clone is one base away. Other DNA sequences within the sample encode an identical CDR3. The chain couples TRBV9 to TRBJ1-1, with a weak D call TRBD1 (5 bases). Trimming removed 0 bases from V and 5 bases from J, with 8 bases in between. The CDR3 has 13 amino acids. Looked up from germline, CDR1 is SGDLS and CDR2 is YYNGEE. As DNA, the CDR3 is TGTGCCAGCAGCGTAGTGGAGGGGACTGAAGCTTTCTTT. Its translation: CASSVVEGTEAFF. Looking up the rest from reference TRBV9 and TRBJ1-1 gives the full variable domain: DSGVTQTPKHLITATGQRVTLRCSPRSGDLSVYWYQQSLDQGLQFLIQYYNGEERAKGNILERFSAQQFPDLHSELNLSSLELGDSALYFCASSVVEGTEAFFGQGTRLTVV.

The V gene is TRBV4-3, the J gene TRBJ2-2, with 12 positions matching TRBD1. V lost 0 bases and J lost 7; bases outside the gene matches: 12. The CDR3 consists of 19 residues. Germline V gene lookup returns CDR1 LGHNA and CDR2 YSLEER. The CDR3 sequence is CASSQDPGFGTGGGGELFF. The CDR3 DNA sequence: TGCGCCAGCAGCCAAGACCCGGGTTTCGGGACAGGGGGCGGCGGGGAGCTGTTTTTT.

As for this clone: This CDR3 is also generated by other DNA sequences in the sample. CDR3 protein: CASSEGQGYGYTF. CDR3 coding DNA: TGTGCCAGCAGTGAAGGACAGGGCTATGGCTACACCTTC. The chain has TRBV6-5 and TRBJ1-2; 8 bases match TRBD1. CDR1 and CDR2 from the germline V gene are MNHEY and SVGAGI. The J segment lost 4 bases and the V segment lost 5 bases, leaving 3 bases of the junction unmatched. The CDR3 totals 13 residues.

V gene TRBV7-2 combines with J gene TRBJ2-2; the D call may be TRBD1 or TRBD2 (6 bases each). V was cut by 1 base and J by 2 bases, with 14 bases left in between. CDR3 length: 17 residues. The germline V gene encodes CDR1 SGHTA and CDR2 FQGNSA. The CDR3 spells CASSLEPGAPNTGELFF. As DNA, the CDR3 is TGTGCCAGCAGCTTAGAACCGGGGGCCCCCAACACCGGGGAGCTGTTTTTT. The full variable domain, rest sourced from reference TRBV7-2 and TRBJ2-2, is GAGVSQSPSNKVTEKGKDVELRCDPISGHTALYWYRQSLGQGLEFLIYFQGNSAPDKSGLPSDRFSAERTGGSVSTLTIQRTQQEDSAVYLCASSLEPGAPNTGELFFGEGSRLTVL.

This clone is deemed large (0.1 to 1%). The rearrangement uses TRBV6-1 and TRBJ1-1; maybe TRBD1 (5 bases). The CDR3 runs 17 residues. The V gene lost 0 bases and the J gene lost 0 bases, with 14 bases spanning the gap. Germline V CDR1 and CDR2: MNHNS, SASEGT. CDR3 loop: CASSEASGTFMNTEAFF. CDR3 nucleotide sequence: TGTGCCAGCAGTGAAGCGAGCGGGACCTTTATGAACACTGAAGCTTTCTTT.

This clone was counted a few times. The V call is TRBV6-5, the J call TRBJ1-2, with no clear D. This CDR3 comprises 15 residues. V lost 0 bases and J lost 2, with 10 bases in between. Germline V CDR1 and CDR2: MNHEY, SVGAGI. CDR3 DNA: TGTGCCAGCAGTTACTCCGGCGGGTTGAACTATGGCTACACCTTC. Translated: CASSYSGGLNYGYTF.

Written as DNA, the CDR3 is TGTGCCAGCAGCCAAGAAATGGCTAGCGGGGGGGGTGGCGAGCAGTACTTC. Its translation is CASSQEMASGGGGEQYF. This chain connects TRBV5-8 to TRBJ2-7, with 12 bases aligning to TRBD2. This CDR3 region has 17 residues. The J segment lost 6 bases and the V segment lost 4 bases, leaving 14 bases of the junction unmatched. CDR1 and CDR2 (germline): SGHTS, YDEGEE.

The chain uses TRBV6-5 and TRBJ1-2; D might be TRBD1 (5 bases). This CDR3 region has 10 residues. Trimming cost V 10 bases and J 6 bases, with 9 bases left between them. The germline V gene encodes CDR1 MNHEY and CDR2 SVGAGI. DNA for the CDR3: TGTGCCACCTGGGGGGATGGCTACACCTTC. Its protein product is CATWGDGYTF.

As for this clone: A much more abundant neighbour one base away suggests this may be a read error. The V gene is TRBV11-2, the J gene TRBJ2-3, with 10 positions matching TRBD2. With V trimmed by 1 base and J by 5 bases, 9 bases remained unmatched. This CDR3 contains 17 residues. CDR1 is SGHAT, CDR2 FQNNGV, per germline. CDR3 protein: CASSLAVAAGGGDTQYF. The DNA for the CDR3 is TGTGCCAGCAGCTTAGCGGTGGCAGCGGGGGGGGGAGATACGCAGTATTTT.

V usage is TRBV4-3 and J usage is TRBJ2-5, with 11 bases fitting TRBD2. After removal of 0 bases from V and 7 bases from J, the junction contained 10 bases not matched to a gene. From germline, CDR1 is LGHNA and CDR2 YSLEER. The CDR3 is 17 amino acids. For the CDR3, the DNA is TGCGCCAGCAGCCAAGATCCCCTAGCGGGGGGTGGGGGGACCCAGTACTTC. Residues: CASSQDPLAGGGGTQYF.

J is TRBJ2-7 and V is TRBV5-4, with 8 bases fitting TRBD2. Per germline, CDR1 SGHNT and CDR2 YYREEE (reference sequence). CDR3 size: 15 residues. V was pared by 4 bases and J by 5 bases, with 11 bases of the junction left unmatched. Here the CDR3 reads CASSQEMAGGNEQYF. The DNA of the CDR3 is TGTGCCAGCAGCCAAGAGATGGCGGGGGGTAACGAGCAGTACTTC.

This clone was recorded only once. The chain has TRBV4-2 and TRBJ1-1; D is perhaps TRBD1 (6 bases). CDR3 length: 13 residues. Trimming shortened V by 0 bases and J by 4 bases, and 6 bases separated the two germline ends. Germline CDR1 reads LGHNA; CDR2 reads YNFKEQ. CDR3 DNA sequence: TGTGCCAGCAGCCAAGAACAGGGCACTGAAGCTTTCTTT. It is translated as CASSQEQGTEAFF.

This sequence joins TRBV29-1 and TRBJ2-2; D remains unclear. The CDR3 spans 13 residues. The germline CDR1 and CDR2 sequences are SQVTM and ANQGSEA. Trimming cost V 5 bases and J 4 bases, with 11 bases left between them. As DNA, the CDR3 is TGCAGCGTTCATAGGGCCGGCACCGGGGAGCTGTTTTTT. Translating gives CSVHRAGTGELFF.

In this sample, this clone turned up once. The chain uses TRBV6-1 and TRBJ1-1, with TRBD1 matching 7 bases. Germline CDR1 is MNHNS and CDR2 is SASEGT. J was trimmed by 7 bases and V by 7 bases; bases with no gene match: 9. This CDR3 is 13 amino acids long. This CDR3 is CASNSPTGIEAFF. CDR3 coding DNA: TGTGCCAGCAATTCGCCGACAGGGATTGAAGCTTTCTTT.